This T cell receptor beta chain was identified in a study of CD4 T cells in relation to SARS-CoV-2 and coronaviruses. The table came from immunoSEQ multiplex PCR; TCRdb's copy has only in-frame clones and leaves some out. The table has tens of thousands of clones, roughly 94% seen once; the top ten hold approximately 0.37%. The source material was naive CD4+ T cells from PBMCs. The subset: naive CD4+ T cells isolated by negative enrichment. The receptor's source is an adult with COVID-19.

The CDR3 nucleotides read TGTGCCAGCAGCTTAGGCTCAAATCGCTATGGCTACACCTTC. It codes for CASSLGSNRYGYTF. The chain links TRBV7-9 to TRBJ1-2; D is undetermined. The germline V and J ends were trimmed by 1 base and 4 bases, with 10 bases remaining between them. The germline V gene has CDR1 SEHNR and CDR2 FQNEAQ (reference sequence). This CDR3 is built from 14 residues.